The 24 T cell receptor beta chains given below trace back to one sample, sequenced in a study of CD8 T cells in ankylosing spondylitis. TCRdb re-called the 5' RACE reads with MiXCR, one entry per CDR3 protein. The sample has more than 300,000 distinct CDR3 sequences, 9.5% to 13% seen once. Sequenced material: blood, either unsorted or a sorted T cell fraction (not recorded which). All receptors derive from a female donor with ankylosing spondylitis or in good health (not recorded which).

This clonotype was seen repeatedly, ten times or more. The rearrangement uses TRBV7-8 and TRBJ2-1, with D possibly TRBD2 on 6 matching bases. Germline V gene data show CDR1 as SGHVS and CDR2 as FQNEAQ. CDR3 size: 15 residues. Trimming removed 5 bases from V and 6 bases from J, with 17 bases in between. In DNA, the CDR3 is TGTGCCAGCAGCCCGTCTGGTCCCGGGGGCAATGAGCAGTTCTTC. It translates to CASSPSGPGGNEQFF.

This clonotype occurred a few times. The genes are TRBV7-2 and TRBJ2-5; maybe TRBD2 (6 bases). Per germline, CDR1 SGHTA and CDR2 FQGNSA. V was clipped by 5 bases and J by 2 bases, with 18 bases between them. This CDR3 region has 16 residues. This CDR3 reads CASSQTFRGGQETQYF. CDR3 in DNA: TGTGCCAGCAGCCAAACTTTTAGGGGAGGTCAAGAGACCCAGTACTTC.

This clonotype turned up a few times. V and J are TRBV5-1 and TRBJ2-5; 7 nucleotides agree with TRBD2. CDR1 and CDR2 from the germline V gene are SGHRS and YFSETQ. This CDR3 is built from 15 residues. The V and J ends lost 2 bases and 6 bases, in that order; junction bases with no gene match: 10. The CDR3 nucleotides are TGCGCCAGCAGCTTTGGGATTTGGCGGGAGCAGACCCAGTACTTC. It encodes CASSFGIWREQTQYF.

In this sample, this clonotype turned up many times. The V gene is TRBV15, the J gene TRBJ1-3; D not resolved. This CDR3 is 16 amino acids long. CDR1 and CDR2 (germline): LNHNV, YYDKDF (reference sequence). V lost 0 bases and J lost 3, with 12 bases in between. CDR3 residues: CATSRDNTRDGNTIYF. CDR3 coding DNA: TGTGCCACCAGCAGAGATAATACTAGAGATGGAAACACCATATATTTT.

This clonotype came up a few times. The chain is built from TRBV2 and TRBJ1-1, with D uncertain. V was shortened by 8 bases and J by 4 bases, with 14 bases between the two germline ends. This CDR3 region has 13 residues. The germline gives CDR1 SNHLY, CDR2 FYNNEI. Here the CDR3 DNA reads TGTGCCAGCGGGCAGCTGACGAGCACTGAAGCTTTCTTT. Its translation is CASGQLTSTEAFF.

This clonotype came up a few times. The gene calls are TRBV27 and TRBJ2-3, with D unresolved. The germline CDR1 and CDR2 sequences are MNHEY and SMNVEV (reference sequence). Trimming took 3 bases from V and 6 from J, leaving 10 bases between them. The CDR3 spans 13 residues. Here the CDR3 reads CASSFTVSDTQYF. The CDR3 DNA reads TGTGCCAGCAGTTTCACAGTTTCGGATACGCAGTATTTT.

This clonotype was counted ten times or more. The rearrangement joins TRBV29-1 to TRBJ1-5, with 9 bases aligning to TRBD1. Per the germline V gene, CDR1 is SQVTM and CDR2 is ANQGSEA. Trimming cost V 7 bases and J 4 bases; bases outside gene matches: 8. This CDR3 region has 14 residues. CDR3 protein: CSATLGQGNQPQHF. Written as DNA, the CDR3 is TGCAGCGCCACTCTCGGACAGGGGAATCAGCCCCAGCATTTT. The full variable domain, its missing parts supplied by reference TRBV29-1 and TRBJ1-5, is SAVISQKPSRDICQRGTSLTIQCQVDSQVTMMFWYRQQPGQSLTLIATANQGSEATYESGFVIDKFPISRPNLTFSTLTVSNMSPEDSSIYLCSATLGQGNQPQHFGDGTRLSIL.

At least ten counts were recorded for this clonotype. The DNA for the CDR3 is TGCGCCAGCAGCAACGAACAGGGGAACTATGGCTACACCTTC. Its translation is CASSNEQGNYGYTF. This rearrangement joins TRBV5-1 to TRBJ1-2, with 7 bases that match TRBD1. The germline V gene encodes CDR1 SGHRS and CDR2 YFSETQ. The junction had 5 bases not matched to a gene; V was cut back by 4 bases and J by 2 bases. The CDR3 has 14 amino acids.

The V and J genes are TRBV3-1 and TRBJ2-5; D possibly corresponds to TRBD1 (5 bases). Germline CDR1 LGHDT, CDR2 YNNKEL (reference sequence). The CDR3 consists of 14 residues. Trimming cost V 5 bases and J 5 bases, with 15 bases left between them. CDR3 bases: TGTGCCAGCAGCTTCGACCCGACAGCGGAGACCCAGTACTTC. Encoded protein: CASSFDPTAETQYF.

This clonotype was seen many times. The chain recombines TRBV5-1 with TRBJ2-5; tentative D call: TRBD2 (6 bases). The CDR3 consists of 15 residues. V was trimmed by 4 bases and J by 3 bases, leaving 16 bases between them. Germline loops: CDR1 SGHRS, CDR2 YFSETQ. As DNA, the CDR3 is TGCGCCAGCAGCGGCGGGACTTCCGGAGAAGAGACCCAGTACTTC. Translation: CASSGGTSGEETQYF.

This clonotype has ten or more counts. This rearrangement joins TRBV29-1 to TRBJ1-1; the D gene is possibly TRBD1 (5 bases). V lost 3 bases to trimming and J lost 1 base, with 9 bases between them. The germline V gene encodes CDR1 SQVTM and CDR2 ANQGSEA. The CDR3 covers 13 residues. CDR3 sequence: CSVDWGQNTEAFF. Written as DNA, the CDR3 is TGCAGCGTTGACTGGGGCCAGAACACTGAAGCTTTCTTT.

Remarks on this clonotype: Being one base from a much bigger clone, this may be a read error. The rearrangement joins TRBV20-1 to TRBJ2-1; D unresolved. The CDR3 contains 13 residues. The germline CDR1 and CDR2 sequences are DFQATT and SNEGSKA (reference sequence). The germline V and J ends were trimmed by 0 bases and 9 bases, with 12 bases remaining between them. The chain's CDR3 is CSARDPFGSEQFF. CDR3 coding DNA: TGCAGTGCTAGAGACCCCTTTGGAAGTGAGCAGTTCTTC.

Only a few counts were recorded for this clonotype. This chain links TRBV4-1 with TRBJ2-7; 9 nucleotides match TRBD1. The CDR3 is 15 residues long. The V gene's germline CDR1 is MGHRA and CDR2 YSYEKL. V was clipped by 1 base and J by 4 bases; unmatched bases: 5. The CDR3 DNA reads as TGCGCCAGCAGCCAAGGAAGACAGGGGGTATACGAGCAGTACTTC. Protein: CASSQGRQGVYEQYF.

The table lists this clonotype with many counts. The rearrangement joins TRBV24-1 to TRBJ1-1; 9 nucleotides agree with TRBD1. The CDR3 is 15 amino acids. The germline gives CDR1 KGHDR, CDR2 SFDVKD. Trimming took 3 bases from V and 2 from J; bases not matched to a gene: 3. The CDR3 loop reads CATSDGGQGNTEAFF. Written as DNA, the CDR3 is TGTGCCACCAGTGATGGGGGACAGGGAAACACTGAAGCTTTCTTT.

This chain connects TRBV12-3 or TRBV12-4 to TRBJ2-1; 8 positions agree with TRBD1. The CDR3 runs 15 residues. V shed 5 bases and J 0 bases; nucleotides not matched to a gene: 3. The CDR3 DNA reads TGTGCCAGCAGTAAGACAGGGGCCTCCTACAATGAGCAGTTCTTC. This translates into CASSKTGASYNEQFF.

This clonotype occurred many times. The rearrangement joins TRBV6-5 to TRBJ1-1, with 11 nucleotides matching TRBD1. The CDR3 has 15 residues. The germline V gene has CDR1 MNHEY and CDR2 SVGAGI. V shed 0 bases, J shed 4 bases, and the junction held 1 base outside the gene matches. CDR3 loop: CASSYSGTGGTEAFF. The CDR3 region has the DNA TGTGCCAGCAGTTACTCGGGGACAGGGGGCACTGAAGCTTTCTTT.

In its sample, this clonotype was seen a few times. J is TRBJ2-1 and V is TRBV27; 13 bases fit TRBD2. From germline, CDR1 is MNHEY and CDR2 SMNVEV (reference sequence). The CDR3 sequence is 15 residues long. The junction had 7 bases not matched to a gene; V was cut back by 7 bases and J by 7 bases. The CDR3, as DNA: TGTGCCAGCAACGTGGGGACTAGCGGGATGAATGAGCAGTTCTTC. This sequence encodes CASNVGTSGMNEQFF.

This clonotype was found many times. J is TRBJ2-2 and V is TRBV4-3, with TRBD2 matching 7 bases. J gave up 4 bases and V 0 bases, and 5 bases lay outside the gene matches. This CDR3 has 16 residues. The germline CDR1 and CDR2 sequences are LGHNA and YSLEER. CDR3 DNA: TGCGCCAGCAGCCAAGAAAGCGGGATCCGCACCGGGGAGCTGTTTTTT. Its protein is CASSQESGIRTGELFF.

The chain carries TRBV5-6 and TRBJ2-1; D possibly corresponds to TRBD2 (6 bases). The V and J ends lost 0 bases and 11 bases respectively, with 12 bases between them. Germline V CDR1 and CDR2: SGHDT, YYEEEE. This CDR3 comprises 13 residues. CDR3 sequence reads: CASSLGRRVQQFF. In nucleotides, the CDR3 is TGTGCCAGCAGCTTGGGGAGGAGGGTCCAGCAGTTCTTC.

This clonotype has ten or more counts. The V call is TRBV20-1, the J call TRBJ1-5; D is ambiguous. The CDR3 totals 15 residues. Germline V gene lookup returns CDR1 DFQATT and CDR2 SNEGSKA (reference sequence). V lost 0 bases and J 6 bases, leaving 15 bases between the germline ends. CDR3 sequence (DNA): TGCAGTGCTAGAGAGGAGACTCGGTGGGTTCAGCCCCAGCATTTT. Protein sequence: CSAREETRWVQPQHF.

Notes on this clonotype: A much more abundant neighbour one base away suggests this may be a read error. This likely comes from a read error, as the CDR3 has no conserved phenylalanine or tryptophan at its end. The chain joins TRBV6-6 to TRBJ1-1; D not certain. The germline V and J ends were trimmed by 4 bases and 10 bases, with 4 bases remaining between them. The CDR3 extends over 9 amino acids. Germline CDR1 and CDR2: MNHNY and SVGAGI (reference sequence). Here the CDR3 reads CASSFGAFL. The CDR3 DNA follows: TGTGCCAGCAGTTTTGGAGCTTTCTTA.

Many counts were recorded for this clonotype. J is TRBJ1-6 and V is TRBV5-5, with D unresolved. CDR3 length: 12 amino acids. Deletions cut 4 bases from V and 10 bases from J, with 9 bases between. Per the germline V gene, CDR1 is SGHKS and CDR2 is YYEKEE (reference sequence). CDR3 DNA: TGTGCCAGCAGCGACCCCCACTCACCCCTCCACTTT. Protein product: CASSDPHSPLHF.

This clonotype was counted ten times or more. The chain combines TRBV5-1 with TRBJ1-2; TRBD1 aligns across 9 bases. V was pared by 5 bases and J by 2 bases, with 4 bases of the junction left unmatched. The CDR3 extends over 14 amino acids. CDR1 and CDR2 from the germline V gene are SGHRS and YFSETQ. The chain's CDR3 is CASRSTGGNYGYTF. The CDR3 nucleotides read TGCGCCAGCAGATCGACAGGGGGAAACTATGGCTACACCTTC.

This clonotype has only one observation. The genes are TRBV20-1 and TRBJ2-2; TRBD1 agrees at 8 bases. The CDR3 spans 15 residues. The germline V gene has CDR1 DFQATT and CDR2 SNEGSKA (reference sequence). V shed 3 bases and J 4 bases; nucleotides not matched to a gene: 7. CDR3 residues: CSARAQGAGTGELFF. CDR3 nucleotides: TGCAGTGCTAGGGCCCAGGGGGCGGGCACCGGGGAGCTGTTTTTT.